The 19 T cell receptor beta chains reported below all come from one sample, sequenced in a study of lymphopenia after photon versus proton radiotherapy. The assay was immunoSEQ multiplex PCR, and TCRdb's table has in-frame clones only and misses some. The sample lists tens of thousands of clones, about four fifths occurring once. Source: peripheral blood, taken from a patient treated with proton-based radiotherapy. The receptors were gathered from a man aged 60-69 years with pancreatic cancer.

The genes are TRBV2 and TRBJ1-1; the D gene is possibly TRBD1 (6 bases). Trimming pared 5 bases from V and 5 bases from J, leaving 18 bases between. Germline V gene sequence: CDR1 SNHLY, CDR2 FYNNEI. This CDR3 spans 15 amino acids. The CDR3 is CASSPREGGRTEAFF. Here the CDR3 DNA reads TGTGCCAGCAGTCCCCGGGAGGGGGGAAGGACTGAAGCTTTCTTT.

J is TRBJ1-1 and V is TRBV19; D not resolved. The CDR3 is 11 residues long. Germline V gene lookup returns CDR1 LNHDA and CDR2 SQIVND (reference sequence). Trimming took off 2 bases at V and 3 bases at J, with 1 base between the two ends. The chain's CDR3 is CASSIYTEAFF. As DNA, the CDR3 is TGTGCCAGTAGTATATACACTGAAGCTTTCTTT.

The rearrangement joins TRBV27 to TRBJ1-2; the D is unclear. The V gene's germline CDR1 is MNHEY and CDR2 SMNVEV (reference sequence). V was shortened by 4 bases and J by 2 bases, with 8 bases between the two germline ends. CDR3 length equals 13 residues. This CDR3 is CASSSLRNYGYTF. The CDR3 region has the DNA TGTGCCAGCAGTTCCCTCAGAAACTATGGCTACACCTTC.

This clone was seen only a few times. The CDR3 reads CASSLNTADTEAFF. For the CDR3, the DNA is TGTGCCAGCAGCTTAAATACGGCAGACACTGAAGCTTTCTTT. This rearrangement joins TRBV11-3 to TRBJ1-1; D is undetermined. Trimming cost V 2 bases and J 3 bases, with 10 bases left between them. The germline CDR1 and CDR2 sequences are SGHNT and YENEEA. CDR3 length: 14 amino acids.

The rearrangement links TRBV30 to TRBJ1-6; 7 nucleotides agree with TRBD1. The CDR3 has 14 residues. V shed 0 bases and J 7 bases; nucleotides not matched to a gene: 3. Germline CDR1 and CDR2: GTSNPN and SVGIG (reference sequence). The CDR3 region has the DNA TGTGCCTGGAGTGTAGACAGGGTCAATTCACCCCTCCACTTT. Its protein product is CAWSVDRVNSPLHF.

V gene TRBV11-2 combines with J gene TRBJ2-2; 8 bases align to TRBD2. There are 13 residues in the CDR3. After removal of 1 base from V and 8 bases from J, the junction contained 0 bases not matched to a gene. Germline assignment: CDR1 SGHAT and CDR2 FQNNGV. The chain's CDR3 is CASSLGGRGELFF. The CDR3 DNA reads as TGTGCCAGCAGCTTAGGCGGGAGGGGGGAGCTGTTTTTT.

This clone was seen a few times. The chain is built from TRBV7-9 and TRBJ2-1; D is ambiguous. Germline V gives CDR1 SEHNR, CDR2 FQNEAQ (reference sequence). The V end lost 1 base, the J end lost 2 bases, and 6 bases lay between the germline ends. CDR3 length: 14 amino acids. The CDR3 sequence: CASSLEGTYNEQFF. In DNA form, the CDR3 reads TGTGCCAGCAGCTTAGAAGGTACCTACAATGAGCAGTTCTTC. Together with reference TRBV7-9 and TRBJ2-1, the CDR3 gives the full variable domain: DTGVSQNPRHKITKRGQNVTFRCDPISEHNRLYWYRQTLGQGPEFLTYFQNEAQLEKSRLLSDRFSAERPKGSFSTLEIQRTEQGDSAMYLCASSLEGTYNEQFFGPGTRLTVL.

This clone was detected once. J is TRBJ2-1 and V is TRBV5-1, with 9 bases matching TRBD1. Per the germline V gene, CDR1 is SGHRS and CDR2 is YFSETQ. V shed 4 bases and J 8 bases; nucleotides not matched to a gene: 7. The CDR3 runs to 14 residues. The CDR3 region has the DNA TGCGCCAGCAGCCTTAGACAGGGGGGTTATGAGCAGTTCTTC. Translation: CASSLRQGGYEQFF.

This clone showed up just a few times. The rearrangement uses TRBV6-6 and TRBJ2-5; 8 positions match TRBD1. V dropped 2 bases and J dropped 3; count of bases not matched to a gene: 8. CDR1 and CDR2 from the germline V gene are MNHNY and SVGAGI (reference sequence). The length of the CDR3 is 16 residues. CDR3 loop: CASSYTPGQVEETQYF. The DNA for the CDR3 is TGTGCCAGCAGTTACACTCCGGGACAGGTGGAAGAGACCCAGTACTTC.

The V gene is TRBV19, the J gene TRBJ2-2; no clear D. This CDR3 comprises 13 residues. The germline gives CDR1 LNHDA, CDR2 SQIVND (reference sequence). The ends were cut back, 6 bases at V and 7 bases at J, with 12 bases in the middle. The CDR3 protein is CASRVAWIGELFF. DNA for the CDR3: TGTGCCAGTAGGGTAGCTTGGATCGGGGAGCTGTTTTTT.

This chain connects TRBV28 to TRBJ2-7; no definite D call. The CDR3 is 12 residues long. The V gene's germline CDR1 is MDHEN and CDR2 SYDVKM. Trimming removed 3 bases from V and 9 bases from J, with 12 bases in between. The CDR3 nucleotides read TGTGCCAGCAGTTTGATCGAAGCCGCGCAGTACTTC. Translation gives CASSLIEAAQYF.

The chain combines TRBV15 with TRBJ2-1; D might be TRBD2 (6 bases). Per germline, CDR1 LNHNV and CDR2 YYDKDF (reference sequence). The V gene lost 1 base and the J gene lost 0 bases, with 13 bases spanning the gap. CDR3 size: 17 residues. The CDR3 protein is CATSRGLGGNSYNEQFF. In DNA form, the CDR3 reads TGTGCCACCAGCAGAGGCCTTGGCGGGAACTCCTACAATGAGCAGTTCTTC.

The chain is built from TRBV28 and TRBJ1-2; 8 bases match TRBD1. Germline CDR1 and CDR2: MDHEN and SYDVKM. The CDR3 is 15 amino acids. V dropped 4 bases and J dropped 8; count of bases not matched to a gene: 12. The CDR3 region is CASSYWRDRRGGYTF. Written as DNA, the CDR3 is TGTGCCAGCAGTTATTGGAGGGACAGGCGTGGGGGCTACACCTTC.

This sequence joins TRBV30 and TRBJ2-1; TRBD2 aligns across 12 bases. Germline V lookup: CDR1 GTSNPN, CDR2 SVGIG (reference sequence). This CDR3 region has 14 residues. The ends lost 7 bases at V and 8 bases at J; junction bases unmatched: 9. This chain's CDR3 is CASTTSGSRYEQFF. CDR3 DNA sequence: TGTGCCTCCACGACTAGCGGGAGCAGGTATGAGCAGTTCTTC. The full variable domain, with the rest looked up from reference TRBV30 and TRBJ2-1, is SQTIHQWPATLVQPVGSPLSLECTVEGTSNPNLYWYRQAAGRGLQLLFYSVGIGQISSEVPQNLSASRPQDRQFILSSKKLLLSDSGFYLCASTTSGSRYEQFFGPGTRLTVL.

This chain links TRBV27 with TRBJ2-2; a weak D match, TRBD1 (5 bases). With 6 bases removed from V and 4 bases from J, the gap between germline ends came to 6 bases. The CDR3 is 12 amino acids. Germline V gene lookup returns CDR1 MNHEY and CDR2 SMNVEV (reference sequence). CDR3 protein: CASSRATGELFF. The DNA of the CDR3 is TGTGCCAGCAGCAGGGCCACCGGGGAGCTGTTTTTT.

This rearrangement joins TRBV28 to TRBJ1-2, with D tentatively TRBD1 (6 bases). Germline-derived CDR1 and CDR2 are MDHEN and SYDVKM. V was shortened by 3 bases and J by 3 bases, with 8 bases between the two germline ends. This CDR3 has 13 amino acids. CDR3 in amino acids: CASSFNRDYGYTF. Here the CDR3 DNA reads TGTGCCAGCAGTTTCAACAGGGACTATGGCTACACCTTC.

The genes are TRBV7-3 and TRBJ2-3, with D perhaps TRBD1 (5 bases). The germline CDR1 and CDR2 sequences are SGHTA and FQGTGA. Deletions cut 1 base from V and 5 bases from J, with 13 bases between. CDR3 size: 15 residues. The CDR3 loop reads CASSLKGHVGDTQYF. The CDR3 DNA reads TGTGCCAGCAGCTTAAAGGGGCACGTTGGAGATACGCAGTATTTT.

Only one count was recorded for this clone. The CDR3: CASSLTGDEKLFF. For the CDR3, the DNA is TGTGCCAGCAGTCTTACAGGGGATGAAAAACTGTTTTTT. The chain is built from TRBV9 and TRBJ1-4; 7 nucleotides match TRBD1. Germline V lookup: CDR1 SGDLS, CDR2 YYNGEE. The length of the CDR3 is 13 residues. V lost 5 bases, J lost 6 bases, and 4 bases stayed unmatched. The complete variable domain, with remaining parts taken from reference TRBV9 and TRBJ1-4, reads DSGVTQTPKHLITATGQRVTLRCSPRSGDLSVYWYQQSLDQGLQFLIQYYNGEERAKGNILERFSAQQFPDLHSELNLSSLELGDSALYFCASSLTGDEKLFFGSGTQLSVL.

V usage is TRBV7-2 and J usage is TRBJ1-1; D is uncertain. Germline V gene sequence: CDR1 SGHTA, CDR2 FQGNSA. This CDR3 is 14 amino acids long. The ends were cut back, 3 bases at V and 10 bases at J, with 18 bases in the middle. In DNA, the CDR3 is TGTGCCAGCAGCTTCGGGTCAGGACCCCGCAGAGCTTTCTTT. Translated: CASSFGSGPRRAFF.